Described below is a single T cell receptor beta chain sequence and its context. Its matching antigen is unknown. This sample is part of a study of CD8 T cells in ankylosing spondylitis. For TCR beta, libraries came from quantitative 5'-RACE with molecular barcodes. Each CDR3 protein is one row after TCRdb ran MiXCR on the 5' RACE reads. The data contain about 220,000 distinct CDR3 sequences, 7% to 8% of them singletons. Regarding the study as a whole: Reportedly, matched ankylosing spondylitis synovial fluid was significantly enriched for disease-linked clones. Earlier literature documents some of the motif variants in reactive arthritis synovial fluid and blood. Within ankylosing spondylitis blood, a TCR beta motif made up of under 10 highly homologous variants appeared to be characteristic.

Germline-derived CDR1 and CDR2 are LGHNA and YSLEER. This CDR3 spans 21 amino acids. With 3 bases clipped from V and 1 base from J, the junction kept 16 bases outside the gene matches. The sequencing input was blood, either unsorted or a sorted T cell fraction (not recorded which). This clonotype was obtained from a male donor with ankylosing spondylitis. This chain joins TRBV4-3 and TRBJ2-4, with 12 bases fitting TRBD2. The CDR3 spells CASSHDHPSGRVLRAKNIQYF. CDR3 sequence (DNA): TGCGCCAGCAGCCATGATCATCCTAGCGGGAGGGTACTTAGGGCCAAAAACATTCAGTACTTC.